The sequence of this TCR beta chain was determined in a study of CD4 T cells in relation to SARS-CoV-2 and coronaviruses. Study overall: PBMCs were cultured with antigen for roughly nine days before TCR beta sequencing.

Points on this clone: Its antigen is unknown.

Method: immunoSEQ multiplex PCR; TCRdb's copy keeps in-frame clones and lacks some. The sample records over 25,000 clones, 78% being singletons. The unexposed donors gave CD4+ T cells in about 2010-2019, prior to COVID-19. Isolation of CD4+ T cells took place after around 11 days in culture. Unexposed-donor CD4+ T cells were probed with SARS-CoV-2 S/N and four cold-coronavirus spikes, cells permitting. Cultures held more than 1.5 million PBMCs per well with around 9.4 IU/ml IL-2. Half the medium was replaced with IL-2 medium on days 3 and 7. Deletions cut 8 bases from V and 7 bases from J, with 11 bases between. The CDR3 runs 11 residues. Germline-derived CDR1 and CDR2 are WNHNN and SYGVQD (reference sequence).

This receptor was obtained from a human donor in good health. The specimen was CD4+ T cells from PBMCs, cultured in vitro. J is TRBJ1-1 and V is TRBV10-1; D ambiguous. CDR3 bases: TGCGCCAGCGCGAACGAAGGTGAAGCTTTCTTT. Protein: CASANEGEAFF.